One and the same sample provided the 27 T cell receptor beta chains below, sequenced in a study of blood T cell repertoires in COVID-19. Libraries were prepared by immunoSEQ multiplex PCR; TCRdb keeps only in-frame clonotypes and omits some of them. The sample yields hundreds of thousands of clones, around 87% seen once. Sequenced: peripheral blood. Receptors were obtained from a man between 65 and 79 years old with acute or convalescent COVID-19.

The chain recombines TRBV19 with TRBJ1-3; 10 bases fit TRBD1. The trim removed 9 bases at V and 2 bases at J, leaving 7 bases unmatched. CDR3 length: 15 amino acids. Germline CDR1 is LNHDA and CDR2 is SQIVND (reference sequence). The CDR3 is CASGDRGITGNTIYF. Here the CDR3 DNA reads TGTGCCAGCGGGGACAGGGGAATTACTGGAAACACCATATATTTT.

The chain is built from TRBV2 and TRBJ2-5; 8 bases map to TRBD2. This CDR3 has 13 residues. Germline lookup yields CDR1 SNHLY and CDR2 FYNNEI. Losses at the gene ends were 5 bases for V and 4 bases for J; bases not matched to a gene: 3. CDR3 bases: TGTGCCAGCAGTCACCTAGCGGGAGAGACCCAGTACTTC. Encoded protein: CASSHLAGETQYF.

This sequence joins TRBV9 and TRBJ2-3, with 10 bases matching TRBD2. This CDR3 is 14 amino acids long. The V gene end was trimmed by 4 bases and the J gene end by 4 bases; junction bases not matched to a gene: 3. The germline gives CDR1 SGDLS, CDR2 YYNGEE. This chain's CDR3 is CASSLSGGSDTQYF. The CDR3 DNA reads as TGTGCCAGCAGCCTTAGCGGGGGGTCAGATACGCAGTATTTT. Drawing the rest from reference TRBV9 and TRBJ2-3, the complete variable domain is DSGVTQTPKHLITATGQRVTLRCSPRSGDLSVYWYQQSLDQGLQFLIQYYNGEERAKGNILERFSAQQFPDLHSELNLSSLELGDSALYFCASSLSGGSDTQYFGPGTRLTVL.

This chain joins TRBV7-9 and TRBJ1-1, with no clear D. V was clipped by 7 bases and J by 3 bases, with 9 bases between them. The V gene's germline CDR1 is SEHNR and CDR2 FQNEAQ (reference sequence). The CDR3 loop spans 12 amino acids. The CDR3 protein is CASNNRDTEAFF. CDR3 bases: TGTGCCAGCAACAATCGGGACACTGAAGCTTTCTTT.

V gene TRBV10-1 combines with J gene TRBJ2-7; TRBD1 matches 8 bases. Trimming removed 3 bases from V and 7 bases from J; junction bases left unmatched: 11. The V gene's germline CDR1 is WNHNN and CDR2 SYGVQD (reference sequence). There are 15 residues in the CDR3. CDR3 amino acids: CASSDPGQGPKEQYF. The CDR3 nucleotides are TGCGCCAGCAGTGACCCCGGACAGGGACCAAAAGAGCAGTACTTC.

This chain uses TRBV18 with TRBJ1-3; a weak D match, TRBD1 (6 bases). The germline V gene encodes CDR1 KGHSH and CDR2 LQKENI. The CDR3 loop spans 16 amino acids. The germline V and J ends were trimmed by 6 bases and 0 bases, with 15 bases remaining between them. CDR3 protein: CASSPIQGTSGNTIYF. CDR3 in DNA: TGTGCCAGCTCCCCTATACAGGGAACCTCTGGAAACACCATATATTTT.

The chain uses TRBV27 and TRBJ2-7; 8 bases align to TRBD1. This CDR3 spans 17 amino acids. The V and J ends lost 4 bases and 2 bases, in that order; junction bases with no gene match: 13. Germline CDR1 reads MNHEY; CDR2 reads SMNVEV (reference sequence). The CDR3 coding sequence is TGTGCCAGCAGTTCCCGCCCGGACAGGGCCCTCCCCTACGAGCAGTACTTC. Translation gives CASSSRPDRALPYEQYF.

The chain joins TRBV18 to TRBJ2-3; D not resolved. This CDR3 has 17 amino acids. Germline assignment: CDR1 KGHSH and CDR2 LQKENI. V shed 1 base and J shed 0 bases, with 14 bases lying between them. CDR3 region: CASSPRRTFTSTDTQYF. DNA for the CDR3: TGTGCCAGCTCACCACGTCGAACGTTTACTAGCACAGATACGCAGTATTTT.

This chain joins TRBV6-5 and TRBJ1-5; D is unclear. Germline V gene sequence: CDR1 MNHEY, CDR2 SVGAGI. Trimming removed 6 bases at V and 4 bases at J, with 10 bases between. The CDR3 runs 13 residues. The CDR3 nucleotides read TGTGCCAGCAGGATGGCAAAAAATCAGCCCCAGCATTTT. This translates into CASRMAKNQPQHF.

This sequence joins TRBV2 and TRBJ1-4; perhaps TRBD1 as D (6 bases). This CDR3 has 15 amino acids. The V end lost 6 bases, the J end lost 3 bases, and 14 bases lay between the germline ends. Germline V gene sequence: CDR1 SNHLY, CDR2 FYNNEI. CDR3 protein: CASSEQGSANEKLFF. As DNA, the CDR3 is TGTGCCAGCAGCGAACAGGGATCAGCTAATGAAAAACTGTTTTTT.

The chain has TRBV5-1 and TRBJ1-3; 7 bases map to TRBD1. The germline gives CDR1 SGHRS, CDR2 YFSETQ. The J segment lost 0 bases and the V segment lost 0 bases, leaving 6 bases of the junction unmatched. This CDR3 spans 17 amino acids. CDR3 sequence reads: CASSLGQGLGSGNTIYF. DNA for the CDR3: TGCGCCAGCAGCTTGGGACAGGGTTTAGGCTCTGGAAACACCATATATTTT.

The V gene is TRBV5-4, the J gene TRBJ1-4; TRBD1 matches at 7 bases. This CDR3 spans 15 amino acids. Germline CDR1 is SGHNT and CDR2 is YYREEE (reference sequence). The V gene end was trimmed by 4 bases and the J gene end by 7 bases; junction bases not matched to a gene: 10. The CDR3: CASSRDSARGEKLFF. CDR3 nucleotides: TGTGCCAGCAGCAGGGACAGCGCGAGGGGTGAAAAACTGTTTTTT.

The CDR3 DNA reads as TGTGCCAGCAGCCCAGACAGAGACTCTGAAGCTTTCTTT. This gives the protein CASSPDRDSEAFF. This rearrangement joins TRBV7-2 to TRBJ1-1, with D tentatively TRBD1 (5 bases). The germline CDR1 and CDR2 sequences are SGHTA and FQGNSA. Trimming stripped 5 bases from V and 6 bases from J, with 13 bases between. The CDR3 extends over 13 amino acids.

Here the CDR3 reads CAWRGDRFGPQHF. As DNA, the CDR3 is TGTGCCTGGAGGGGGGACAGGTTTGGGCCCCAGCATTTT. V is TRBV30 and J is TRBJ1-5; 8 bases are a match to TRBD1. Germline V gene data show CDR1 as GTSNPN and CDR2 as SVGIG (reference sequence). This CDR3 has 13 amino acids. The ends lost 3 bases at V and 9 bases at J; junction bases unmatched: 7.

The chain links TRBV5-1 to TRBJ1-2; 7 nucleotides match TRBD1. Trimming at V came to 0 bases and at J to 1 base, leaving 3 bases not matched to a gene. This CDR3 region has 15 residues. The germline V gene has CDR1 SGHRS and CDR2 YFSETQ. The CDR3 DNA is TGCGCCAGCAGCTTGGGGGGGACAGATAACTATGGCTACACCTTC. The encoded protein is CASSLGGTDNYGYTF.

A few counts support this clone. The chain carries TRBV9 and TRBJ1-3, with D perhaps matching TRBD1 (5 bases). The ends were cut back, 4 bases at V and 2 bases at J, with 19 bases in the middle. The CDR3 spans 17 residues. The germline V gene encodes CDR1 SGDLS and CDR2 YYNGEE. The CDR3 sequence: CASSQGHGSLAGNTIYF. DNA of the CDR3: TGTGCCAGCAGCCAGGGCCACGGTAGTCTGGCTGGAAACACCATATATTTT.

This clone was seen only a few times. Written as DNA, the CDR3 is TGTGCCAGCAGCCGTGACAGGGGCCAAGAGACCCAGTACTTC. It encodes CASSRDRGQETQYF. This chain connects TRBV7-9 to TRBJ2-5; 8 positions agree with TRBD1. The CDR3 length is 14 residues. Germline CDR1 reads SEHNR; CDR2 reads FQNEAQ (reference sequence). J was trimmed by 1 base and V by 5 bases; bases with no gene match: 3.

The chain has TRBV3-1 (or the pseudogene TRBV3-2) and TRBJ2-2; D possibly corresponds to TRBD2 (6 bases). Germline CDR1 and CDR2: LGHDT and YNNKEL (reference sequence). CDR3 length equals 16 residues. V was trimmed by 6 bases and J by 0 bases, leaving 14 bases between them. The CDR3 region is CASSYGGATNTGELFF. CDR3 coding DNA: TGTGCCAGCAGTTACGGAGGGGCAACGAACACCGGGGAGCTGTTTTTT.

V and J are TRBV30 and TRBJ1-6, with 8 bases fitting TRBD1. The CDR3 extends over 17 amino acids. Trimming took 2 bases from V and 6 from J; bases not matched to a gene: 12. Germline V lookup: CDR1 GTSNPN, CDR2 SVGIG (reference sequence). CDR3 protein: CAWSIQGQVLINSPLHF. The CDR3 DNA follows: TGTGCCTGGAGTATACAGGGACAGGTGTTAATTAATTCACCCCTCCACTTT.

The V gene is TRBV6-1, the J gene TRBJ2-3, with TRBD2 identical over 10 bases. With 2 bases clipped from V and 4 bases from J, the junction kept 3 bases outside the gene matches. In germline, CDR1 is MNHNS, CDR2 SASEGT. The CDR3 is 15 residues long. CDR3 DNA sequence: TGTGCCAGCAGTGAAAAAGCGGGGGGGCCAGATACGCAGTATTTT. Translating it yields CASSEKAGGPDTQYF.

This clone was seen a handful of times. The CDR3 region is CASSTNKGAHDNEKLFF. In nucleotides, the CDR3 is TGTGCCAGCTCTACAAATAAGGGGGCTCACGATAATGAAAAACTGTTTTTT. The chain links TRBV18 to TRBJ1-4; 7 nucleotides align to TRBD1. The CDR3 runs to 17 residues. After removal of 6 bases from V and 4 bases from J, the junction contained 14 bases not matched to a gene. The V gene's germline CDR1 is KGHSH and CDR2 LQKENI.

CDR3 residues: CASSTRRDQPQHF. In DNA, the CDR3 is TGTGCCAGCTCCACCCGTCGGGATCAGCCCCAGCATTTT. The V and J genes are TRBV27 and TRBJ1-5; D gene ambiguous. V was cut by 8 bases and J by 5 bases, with 13 bases left in between. The CDR3 spans 13 residues. Germline CDR1 reads MNHEY; CDR2 reads SMNVEV (reference sequence).

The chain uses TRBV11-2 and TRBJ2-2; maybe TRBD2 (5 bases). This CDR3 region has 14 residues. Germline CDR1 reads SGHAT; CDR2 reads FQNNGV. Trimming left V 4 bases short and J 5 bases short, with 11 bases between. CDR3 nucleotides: TGTGCCAGCAGCTACGGACTGGAAACCGGGGAGCTGTTTTTT. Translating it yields CASSYGLETGELFF. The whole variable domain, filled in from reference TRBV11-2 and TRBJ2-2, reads EAGVAQSPRYKIIEKRQSVAFWCNPISGHATLYWYQQILGQGPKLLIQFQNNGVVDDSQLPKDRFSAERLKGVDSTLKIQPAKLEDSAVYLCASSYGLETGELFFGEGSRLTVL.

CDR3 protein: CATSEPAGGLETQYF. CDR3 coding DNA: TGTGCCACCAGTGAACCAGCGGGGGGGCTGGAGACCCAGTACTTC. The chain carries TRBV24-1 and TRBJ2-5, with 10 bases lining up with TRBD2. V gave up 4 bases and J gave up 5 bases; unmatched junction bases: 6. This CDR3 contains 15 residues. The germline V gene has CDR1 KGHDR and CDR2 SFDVKD.

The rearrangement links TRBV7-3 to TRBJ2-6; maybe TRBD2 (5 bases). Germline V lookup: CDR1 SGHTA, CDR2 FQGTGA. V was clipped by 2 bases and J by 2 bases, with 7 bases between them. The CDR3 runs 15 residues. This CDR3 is CASSLPGAGANVLTF. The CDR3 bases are TGTGCCAGCAGCTTACCCGGGGCTGGGGCCAACGTCCTGACTTTC.

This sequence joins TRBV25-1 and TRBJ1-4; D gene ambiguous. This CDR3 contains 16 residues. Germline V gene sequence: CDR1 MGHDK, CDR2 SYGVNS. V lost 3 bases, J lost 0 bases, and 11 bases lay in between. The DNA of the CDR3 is TGTGCCAGCAGTGACCCCACAGAAGCAACTAATGAAAAACTGTTTTTT. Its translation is CASSDPTEATNEKLFF.

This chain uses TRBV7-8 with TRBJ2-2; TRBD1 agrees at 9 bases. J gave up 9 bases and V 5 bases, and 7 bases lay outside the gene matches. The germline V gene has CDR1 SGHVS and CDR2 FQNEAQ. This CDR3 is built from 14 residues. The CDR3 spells CASSPRDRARELFF. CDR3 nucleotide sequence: TGTGCCAGCAGCCCCCGGGACAGGGCCCGGGAGCTGTTTTTT.